The 9 T cell receptor beta chains listed next were all sequenced from one sample in a study of blood T cell repertoires in COVID-19. The data were produced by immunoSEQ multiplex PCR, yet TCRdb's version contains in-frame clones alone and is incomplete. The repertoire holds about 230,000 clones, 80% to 90% seen once, with under 4.5% in the top ten. The sequencing input was PBMCs or T cells enriched from blood (not recorded which). These receptors were collected from a woman aged 30 to 39 who had been exposed to COVID-19.

V gene TRBV11-2 combines with J gene TRBJ2-2; tentative D call: TRBD2 (6 bases). Germline values: CDR1 SGHAT, CDR2 FQNNGV. Trimming took 2 bases from V and 3 from J, leaving 7 bases between them. This CDR3 comprises 14 residues. The CDR3 sequence is CASSLTGDTGELFF. CDR3 nucleotide sequence: TGTGCCAGCAGCTTAACGGGAGACACCGGGGAGCTGTTTTTT.

The chain combines TRBV4-2 with TRBJ1-1; D perhaps matches TRBD1 (5 bases). The germline V and J ends were trimmed by 1 base and 8 bases, with 17 bases remaining between them. In germline, CDR1 is LGHNA, CDR2 YNFKEQ. There are 15 residues in the CDR3. CDR3 sequence (DNA): TGTGCCAGCAGCCAAGGATTTGATGGCAGGACAGAAGCTTTCTTT. Protein sequence: CASSQGFDGRTEAFF.

The chain links TRBV9 to TRBJ2-1, with D unresolved. The CDR3 sequence is 13 residues long. Per germline, CDR1 SGDLS and CDR2 YYNGEE. V dropped 0 bases and J dropped 4 bases, with 5 bases sitting between them. The CDR3 region is CASSVGRYNEQFF. The CDR3 DNA is TGTGCCAGCAGCGTAGGTCGGTACAATGAGCAGTTCTTC. Filled out from reference TRBV9 and TRBJ2-1, the complete variable domain reads DSGVTQTPKHLITATGQRVTLRCSPRSGDLSVYWYQQSLDQGLQFLIQYYNGEERAKGNILERFSAQQFPDLHSELNLSSLELGDSALYFCASSVGRYNEQFFGPGTRLTVL.

V and J are TRBV7-9 and TRBJ1-2; D not resolved. The CDR3 extends over 16 amino acids. Germline CDR1 is SEHNR and CDR2 is FQNEAQ (reference sequence). V was trimmed by 1 base and J by 4 bases, leaving 16 bases between them. The chain's CDR3 is CASSLDGQSRLYGYTF. In DNA form, the CDR3 reads TGTGCCAGCAGCTTAGATGGGCAGAGCCGCCTCTATGGCTACACCTTC.

The chain couples TRBV6-5 to TRBJ1-1, with 8 bases aligning to TRBD1. This CDR3 contains 14 residues. With V trimmed by 7 bases and J by 1 base, 5 bases remained unmatched. Germline V lookup: CDR1 MNHEY, CDR2 SVGAGI. The CDR3 is CASIPGTGNTEAFF. In DNA, the CDR3 is TGTGCCAGCATCCCAGGGACAGGGAACACTGAAGCTTTCTTT.

The chain is built from TRBV6-5 and TRBJ1-6; perhaps TRBD1 as D (5 bases). This CDR3 has 14 residues. V lost 0 bases to trimming and J lost 10 bases, with 10 bases between them. Germline V gene sequence: CDR1 MNHEY, CDR2 SVGAGI. The CDR3 loop is CASSYSPGRSPLHF. Written as DNA, the CDR3 is TGTGCCAGCAGTTACTCTCCAGGGCGCTCACCCCTCCACTTT.

V usage is TRBV29-1 and J usage is TRBJ2-7, with D perhaps TRBD2 (5 bases). CDR3 length: 12 amino acids. CDR1 and CDR2 from the germline V gene are SQVTM and ANQGSEA. V was trimmed by 4 bases and J by 0 bases, leaving 7 bases between them. The CDR3 DNA is TGCAGCGTTGTGGGGAGCTCCTACGAGCAGTACTTC. Encoded protein: CSVVGSSYEQYF.

V is TRBV4-2 and J is TRBJ2-7; perhaps TRBD2 as D (6 bases). This CDR3 spans 17 amino acids. V lost 1 base to trimming and J lost 1 base, with 17 bases between them. Germline V CDR1 and CDR2: LGHNA, YNFKEQ. CDR3 residues: CASSQGEERRESYEQYF. CDR3 in DNA: TGTGCCAGCAGCCAAGGGGAGGAGCGGAGGGAATCCTACGAGCAGTACTTC.

The V and J genes are TRBV4-2 and TRBJ1-3; maybe TRBD1 (5 bases). Trimming took 0 bases from V and 3 from J, leaving 18 bases between them. CDR1 is LGHNA, CDR2 YNFKEQ, per germline. The length of the CDR3 is 18 residues. CDR3 coding DNA: TGTGCCAGCAGCCAAGAGTTGGGCTTTGCAGGGCGTGGAAACACCATATATTTT. Its translation is CASSQELGFAGRGNTIYF.